This entry features one T cell receptor beta chain sequence. Its antigen is as yet unknown. A read error may explain this, as a much larger clone is one base away. TCRdb used MiXCR to reprocess the 5' RACE reads, holding one entry per CDR3 protein. The sample shows roughly 67,000 distinct CDR3 sequences, roughly 10% of them seen only once. The entry originates in a study of early T cells in non-severe SARS-CoV-2 infection. Study-wide background: Unsorted whole blood bulk RNA was sequenced, with unpaired chains. Regarding the study as a whole: There was a bias toward anti-spike CD8 responses in VDJdb matching, which missed private and CD4 specificities.

In germline, CDR1 is MDHEN, CDR2 SYDVKM. V lost 6 bases and J lost 9, with 14 bases in between. CDR3 length equals 13 residues. The specimen sequenced was whole blood. The clonotype was recovered from an adult who was a healthcare worker with PCR-confirmed SARS-CoV-2 infection or an uninfected control (not recorded which). The chain links TRBV28 to TRBJ2-2; D gene unclear. The CDR3, as DNA: TGTGCCAGCAGCCAACCCTTTACCTGGGAGCTGTTTTTT. Its translation is CASSQPFTWELFF.